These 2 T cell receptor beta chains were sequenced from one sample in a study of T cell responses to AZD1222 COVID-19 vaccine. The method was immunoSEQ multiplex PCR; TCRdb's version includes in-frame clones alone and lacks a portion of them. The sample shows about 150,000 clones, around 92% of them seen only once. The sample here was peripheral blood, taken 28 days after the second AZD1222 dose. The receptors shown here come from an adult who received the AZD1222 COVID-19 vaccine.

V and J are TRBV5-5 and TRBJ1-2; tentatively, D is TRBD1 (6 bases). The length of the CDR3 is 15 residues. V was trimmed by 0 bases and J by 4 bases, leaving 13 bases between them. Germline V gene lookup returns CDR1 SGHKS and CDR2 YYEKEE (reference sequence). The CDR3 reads CASSLAGDTIYGYTF. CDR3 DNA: TGTGCCAGCAGCTTGGCAGGGGACACCATCTATGGCTACACCTTC.

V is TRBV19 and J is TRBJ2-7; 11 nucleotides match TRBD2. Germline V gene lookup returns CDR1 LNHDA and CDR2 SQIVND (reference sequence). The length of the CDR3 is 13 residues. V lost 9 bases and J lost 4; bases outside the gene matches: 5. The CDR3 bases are TGTGCCAGCAAAGGGACTAGCGGATACGAGCAGTACTTC. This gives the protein CASKGTSGYEQYF.